These 15 T cell receptor beta chains were sequenced from one sample in a study of T-cell reconstitution after alpha-beta-depleted transplantation in children. Library preparation (for TCRbeta) was performed with unique molecular identifiers. MiXCR, applied by TCRdb to the PCR reads, yields one record per CDR3 protein. Seen here are around 300,000 distinct CDR3 sequences, around 9.1% observed once, and the top ten hold less than 9%. Source: PBMCs, taken before TCRalphabeta/CD19-depleted stem cell transplant. The receptors shown here come from a boy under three years old with acute myeloid leukemia, due to receive a stem cell transplant.

This clonotype showed up many times. The chain has TRBV7-8 and TRBJ1-2; 7 bases align to TRBD1. The ends lost 3 bases at V and 3 bases at J; junction bases unmatched: 10. The CDR3 has 16 amino acids. CDR1 SGHVS and CDR2 FQNEAQ come from the germline V gene. CDR3 DNA sequence: TGTGCCAGCAGCTTTAGTCTACAGGGGATCGACTATGGCTACACCTTC. Protein: CASSFSLQGIDYGYTF.

J is TRBJ1-1 and V is TRBV27; 7 bases fit TRBD1. Looked up from germline, CDR1 is MNHEY and CDR2 is SMNVEV (reference sequence). V lost 3 bases to trimming and J lost 4 bases; unmatched junction nucleotides: 8. The CDR3 length is 15 residues. This chain's CDR3 is CASSFRGSGGTEAFF. CDR3 coding DNA: TGTGCCAGCAGTTTTCGGGGGTCAGGGGGCACTGAAGCTTTCTTT.

This clonotype was counted at least ten times. The chain carries TRBV28 and TRBJ1-2; D may be TRBD1 (5 bases). The germline V gene has CDR1 MDHEN and CDR2 SYDVKM. With 8 bases removed from V and 6 bases from J, the gap between germline ends came to 13 bases. The CDR3 covers 12 residues. CDR3 residues: CASGSGTDGYTF. Here the CDR3 DNA reads TGTGCCAGCGGATCAGGGACCGATGGCTACACCTTC.

This clonotype was seen ten or more times. The gene calls are TRBV28 and TRBJ2-5, with D perhaps matching TRBD1 or TRBD2 (5 bases each). Trimming removed 4 bases from V and 1 base from J, with 10 bases in between. Germline-derived CDR1 and CDR2 are MDHEN and SYDVKM. The CDR3 sequence is 14 residues long. The CDR3 region is CASSYGTVQETQYF. Here the CDR3 DNA reads TGTGCCAGCAGTTACGGGACGGTCCAAGAGACCCAGTACTTC. Combining the CDR3 with reference TRBV28 and TRBJ2-5 gives the whole variable domain DVKVTQSSRYLVKRTGEKVFLECVQDMDHENMFWYRQDPGLGLRLIYFSYDVKMKEKGDIPEGYSVSREKKERFSLILESASTNQTSMYLCASSYGTVQETQYFGPGTRLLVL.

This clonotype was detected ten times or more. This rearrangement joins TRBV7-2 to TRBJ2-3; 11 nucleotides agree with TRBD2. The CDR3 contains 17 residues. Germline CDR1 is SGHTA and CDR2 is FQGNSA. V lost 7 bases and J lost 0; bases outside the gene matches: 9. The CDR3 protein is CASTKGLAVTSTDTQYF. In nucleotides, the CDR3 is TGTGCCAGCACAAAGGGACTAGCGGTAACTAGCACAGATACGCAGTATTTT.

This clonotype turned up a few times. The chain uses TRBV20-1 and TRBJ2-7; TRBD2 might be the D (7 bases). Germline CDR1 is DFQATT and CDR2 is SNEGSKA (reference sequence). CDR3 length: 14 residues. The V gene lost 3 bases and the J gene lost 3 bases, with 15 bases spanning the gap. CDR3 loop: CSASGGLFLYEQYF. CDR3 coding DNA: TGCAGTGCTAGCGGGGGGCTTTTCCTCTACGAGCAGTACTTC.

This clonotype occurred many times. The V and J genes are TRBV6-2 or TRBV6-3 and TRBJ2-5, with 9 bases lining up with TRBD2. The CDR3 spans 16 residues. V dropped 2 bases and J dropped 2; count of bases not matched to a gene: 6. The germline CDR1 and CDR2 sequences are MNHEY and SVGEGT. DNA for the CDR3: TGTGCCAGCAGTTACGAGCGGGAGGATCAGCAAGAGACCCAGTACTTC. Translated, it gives CASSYEREDQQETQYF.

This clonotype was found many times. This chain uses TRBV10-3 with TRBJ1-6; D remains ambiguous. CDR1 is ENHRY and CDR2 is SYGVKD in the germline V gene. V was clipped by 6 bases and J by 0 bases, with 6 bases between them. The CDR3 totals 14 residues. The CDR3 DNA follows: TGTGCCATCAGGGGAAGCTCCTATAATTCACCCCTCCACTTT. It yields the protein CAIRGSSYNSPLHF.

This clonotype has just a few counts. Just one base apart from a much larger clone, this may be a read error. The V and J genes are TRBV10-3 and TRBJ2-2; no clear D gene. The CDR3 consists of 12 residues. Trimming left V 4 bases short and J 4 bases short, with 4 bases between. The germline V gene has CDR1 ENHRY and CDR2 SYGVKD. The CDR3 nucleotides read TGTGCCATCAGTGGGGGCACCGGGGAGCTGTTTTTT. Its translation: CAISGGTGELFF.

This clonotype was counted only a few times. The V gene is TRBV12-3 or TRBV12-4, the J gene TRBJ2-3; TRBD2 matches at 7 bases. V trimming: 4 bases; J trimming: 0 bases; junction bases outside the gene matches: 4. The CDR3 is 15 residues long. The CDR3 bases are TGTGCCAGCAGTTATAGCGGGCCTAGCACAGATACGCAGTATTTT. Protein sequence: CASSYSGPSTDTQYF.

This clonotype was seen a handful of times. The J gene is TRBJ2-7, the V gene TRBV20-1; 9 positions match TRBD2. This CDR3 is 12 amino acids long. Trimming cost V 7 bases and J 5 bases; bases outside gene matches: 6. Germline CDR1 reads DFQATT; CDR2 reads SNEGSKA (reference sequence). CDR3 in amino acids: CSGAGGVDEQYF. The CDR3 region has the DNA TGCAGTGGGGCGGGGGGGGTCGACGAGCAGTACTTC.

Concerning this clonotype: A single base separates this from a much larger clone, so it may be a read error. The rearrangement joins TRBV7-3 to TRBJ2-7; 9 bases are a match to TRBD1. This CDR3 contains 13 residues. The V segment lost 7 bases and the J segment 3 bases; nucleotides outside the gene matches: 4. CDR1 is SGHTA and CDR2 is FQGTGA in the germline V gene. The CDR3 DNA is TGTGCCAGCAACCCGACAGGGGGCTACGAGCAGTACTTC. This encodes CASNPTGGYEQYF.

There are a few counts of this clonotype. This chain connects TRBV7-2 to TRBJ2-2; 11 nucleotides line up with TRBD1. V was clipped by 8 bases and J by 6 bases; unmatched bases: 11. The CDR3 totals 16 residues. CDR1 and CDR2 from the germline V gene are SGHTA and FQGNSA. CDR3 in DNA: TGTGCCAGCGCTTCGGCTCGGGACAGGGGGGCCGGGGAGCTGTTTTTT. It is translated as CASASARDRGAGELFF.

Ten or more counts support this clonotype. This sequence joins TRBV28 and TRBJ2-7; D gene uncertain. Germline V gene data show CDR1 as MDHEN and CDR2 as SYDVKM. Trimming pared 3 bases from V and 4 bases from J, leaving 7 bases between. The CDR3 is made up of 12 amino acids. The CDR3 nucleotides read TGTGCCAGCAGTTTCTCCCGGTACGAGCAGTACTTC. It translates to CASSFSRYEQYF. The full variable domain, rest sourced from reference TRBV28 and TRBJ2-7, is DVKVTQSSRYLVKRTGEKVFLECVQDMDHENMFWYRQDPGLGLRLIYFSYDVKMKEKGDIPEGYSVSREKKERFSLILESASTNQTSMYLCASSFSRYEQYFGPGTRLTVT.

Here the CDR3 reads CASSEAAEYSNQPQHF. CDR3 DNA: TGTGCCAGCAGTGAAGCGGCGGAATATAGCAATCAGCCCCAGCATTTT. The chain links TRBV6-1 to TRBJ1-5, with no clear D. Per germline, CDR1 MNHNS and CDR2 SASEGT. CDR3 length: 16 amino acids. Trimming pared 0 bases from V and 0 bases from J, leaving 9 bases between.